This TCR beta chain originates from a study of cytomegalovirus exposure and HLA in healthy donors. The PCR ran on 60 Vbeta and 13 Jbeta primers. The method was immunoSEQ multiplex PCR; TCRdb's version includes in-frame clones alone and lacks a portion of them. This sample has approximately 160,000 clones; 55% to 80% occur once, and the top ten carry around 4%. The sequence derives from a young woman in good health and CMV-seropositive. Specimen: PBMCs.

CDR3 DNA: TGTGCCAGCAGTGGGACAGGGGGCGGTCAAGAGACCCAGTACTTC. The encoded protein is CASSGTGGGQETQYF. The J gene is TRBJ2-5, the V gene TRBV6-1; 11 positions agree with TRBD1. The J segment lost 2 bases and the V segment lost 4 bases, leaving 3 bases of the junction unmatched. Germline assignment: CDR1 MNHNS and CDR2 SASEGT. The CDR3 runs to 15 residues.